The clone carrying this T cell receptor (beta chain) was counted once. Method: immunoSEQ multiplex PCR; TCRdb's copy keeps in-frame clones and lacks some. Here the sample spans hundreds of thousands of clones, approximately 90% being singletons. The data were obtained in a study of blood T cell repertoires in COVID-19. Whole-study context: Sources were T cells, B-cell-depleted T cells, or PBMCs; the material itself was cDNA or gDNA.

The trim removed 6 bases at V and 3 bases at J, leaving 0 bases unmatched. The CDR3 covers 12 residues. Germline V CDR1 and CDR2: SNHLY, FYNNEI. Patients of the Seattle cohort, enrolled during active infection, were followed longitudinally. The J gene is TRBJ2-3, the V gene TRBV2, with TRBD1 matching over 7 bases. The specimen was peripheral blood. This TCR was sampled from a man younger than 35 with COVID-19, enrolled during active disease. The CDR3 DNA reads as TGTGCCAGCAGGGGACAGACAGATACGCAGTATTTT. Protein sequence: CASRGQTDTQYF.